Detailed here is one T cell receptor beta chain. The antigen is unknown. This specimen comes from a study of OX40 agonist ivuxolimab in advanced cancers. Across the study: Enrolled patients in dose escalation had cancers that were hepatocellular carcinoma, melanoma, renal cell or head and neck cancer.

Study-level findings and limits: Average numbers of expanded clones were greater in CD8+ T cells than in CD4+. Antigen specificity was not determined for the expanded peripheral T cells.

Between the trimmed V and J ends, which lost 4 bases and 4 bases, there was a span of 23 bases. The CDR3 length is 18 residues. The germline gives CDR1 MGHDK, CDR2 SYGVNS. This table comes from immunoSEQ multiplex PCR, and its TCRdb copy is limited to in-frame clones, with some not included. Seen here are 60,000 to 85,000 clones, around 94% observed once, and the top ten hold over 20%. This TCR was sampled from an adult with an advanced solid tumor such as melanoma, head and neck, liver or kidney cancer. The gene calls are TRBV25-1 and TRBJ1-3, with unresolved D. Sample: CD4+ or CD8+ T cells sorted from blood, taken in a trial of the OX40 agonist ivuxolimab. The CDR3 nucleotides are TGTGCCAGCAGTGCAAGCCCGTGGCAGCGCTTTAGAGGAAACACCATATATTTT. Translation: CASSASPWQRFRGNTIYF.